This T cell receptor (beta chain) was observed in a study of cytomegalovirus exposure and HLA in healthy donors. The donors were in the roughly 130-subject validation cohort, distinct from the roughly 700-subject first cohort. The data were produced by immunoSEQ multiplex PCR, yet TCRdb's version contains in-frame clones alone and is incomplete. This sample has over 150,000 clones, with around 96% found just once. The CDR3 contains 13 residues. The ends lost 9 bases at V and 2 bases at J; junction bases unmatched: 4. The germline CDR1 and CDR2 sequences are MNHEY and SVGAGI. The chain is built from TRBV6-5 and TRBJ2-1; TRBD2 matches 7 bases. The specimen sequenced was PBMCs. The receptor was derived from a woman younger than 35 in good health and CMV-seronegative. The CDR3, as DNA: TGTGCCAGTGCAGCGGGGACCTACAATGAGCAGTTCTTC. The encoded protein is CASAAGTYNEQFF.